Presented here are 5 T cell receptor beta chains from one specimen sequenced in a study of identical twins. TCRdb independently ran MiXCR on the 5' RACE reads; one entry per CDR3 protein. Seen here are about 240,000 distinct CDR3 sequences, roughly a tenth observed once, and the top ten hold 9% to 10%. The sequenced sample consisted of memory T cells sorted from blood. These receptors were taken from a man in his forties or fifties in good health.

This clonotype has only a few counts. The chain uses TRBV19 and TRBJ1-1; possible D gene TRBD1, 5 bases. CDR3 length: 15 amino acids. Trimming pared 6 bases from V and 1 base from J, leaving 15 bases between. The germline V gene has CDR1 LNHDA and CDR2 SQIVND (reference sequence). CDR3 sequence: CASRTTGTGNTEAFF. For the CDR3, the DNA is TGTGCCAGTAGGACCACCGGGACTGGGAACACTGAAGCTTTCTTT.

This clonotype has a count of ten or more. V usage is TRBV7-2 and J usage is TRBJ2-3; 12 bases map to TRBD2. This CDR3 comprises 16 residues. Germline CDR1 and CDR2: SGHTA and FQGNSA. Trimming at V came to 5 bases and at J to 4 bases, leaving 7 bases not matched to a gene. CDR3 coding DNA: TGTGCCAGCAGCCCCAGACTAGCGGGAGCTGCAGATACGCAGTATTTT. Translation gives CASSPRLAGAADTQYF.

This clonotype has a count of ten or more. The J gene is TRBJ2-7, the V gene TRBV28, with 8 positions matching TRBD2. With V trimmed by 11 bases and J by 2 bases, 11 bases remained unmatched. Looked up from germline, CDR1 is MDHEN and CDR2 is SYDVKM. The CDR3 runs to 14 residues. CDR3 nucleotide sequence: TGTGCCGTTGCTTTAGCGGGGACGGCCTACGAGCAGTACTTC. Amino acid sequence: CAVALAGTAYEQYF.

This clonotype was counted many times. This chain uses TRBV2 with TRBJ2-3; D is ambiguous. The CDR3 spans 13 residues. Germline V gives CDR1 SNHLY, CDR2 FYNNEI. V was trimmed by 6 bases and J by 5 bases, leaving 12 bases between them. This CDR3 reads CASRASEVDTQYF. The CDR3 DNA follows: TGTGCCAGCAGGGCCTCAGAAGTAGATACGCAGTATTTT.

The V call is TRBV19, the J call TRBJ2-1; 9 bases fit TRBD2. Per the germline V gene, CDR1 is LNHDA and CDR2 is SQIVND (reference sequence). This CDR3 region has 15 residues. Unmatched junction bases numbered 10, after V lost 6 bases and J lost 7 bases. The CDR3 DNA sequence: TGTGCCAGTAGAAAGTCGGCGGGAGGGCGGAATGAGCAGTTCTTC. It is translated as CASRKSAGGRNEQFF.